The 13 T cell receptor beta chains listed next were all sequenced from one sample in a study of long-term antiretroviral therapy in people with HIV. Run at survey level, the immunoSEQ assay was version v3.0. Produced via immunoSEQ multiplex PCR; TCRdb's table is partial and in-frame only. The data contain fewer than 15,000 clones, approximately 80% of them singletons. Material: unsorted PBMCs, obtained 1.3 years after starting antiretroviral therapy. The receptors were gathered from a woman aged 18-30 years with HIV.

The V and J genes are TRBV20-1 and TRBJ1-2; D unclear. In germline, CDR1 is DFQATT, CDR2 SNEGSKA (reference sequence). The CDR3 is made up of 8 amino acids. This CDR3 reads CNVNGYTF. The DNA for the CDR3 is TGCAATGTTAATGGCTACACCTTC.

The chain couples TRBV7-8 to TRBJ2-3, with a possible D match to TRBD2 (5 bases). The germline gives CDR1 SGHVS, CDR2 FQNEAQ. Trimming took off 3 bases at V and 1 base at J, with 14 bases between the two ends. The CDR3 extends over 16 amino acids. CDR3: CASSLFYSGGTDTQYF. The CDR3 nucleotides read TGTGCCAGCAGCTTGTTCTACAGCGGCGGCACAGATACGCAGTATTTT.

In this sample, this clone turned up a few times. CDR3 amino acids: CASSPSTGTEAFF. CDR3 bases: TGTGCCAGCAGCCCTTCTACGGGGACTGAAGCTTTCTTT. The chain is built from TRBV5-6 and TRBJ1-1; D is unclear. V lost 4 bases and J lost 5, with 12 bases in between. The CDR3 length is 13 residues. Germline loops: CDR1 SGHDT, CDR2 YYEEEE. Full variable domain (missing parts from reference TRBV5-6 and TRBJ1-1): DAGVTQSPTHLIKTRGQQVTLRCSPKSGHDTVSWYQQALGQGPQFIFQYYEEEERQRGNFPDRFSGHQFPNYSSELNVNALLLGDSALYLCASSPSTGTEAFFGQGTRLTVV.

The rearrangement joins TRBV9 to TRBJ2-7; 9 bases agree with TRBD2. Germline CDR1 and CDR2: SGDLS and YYNGEE. The length of the CDR3 is 15 residues. J was trimmed by 4 bases and V by 3 bases; bases with no gene match: 8. The CDR3 region has the DNA TGTGCCAGCAGCGCTAGCGGGATAGGAAGTTACGAGCAGTACTTC. Translating gives CASSASGIGSYEQYF.

Only a few counts were recorded for this clone. The chain combines TRBV10-3 with TRBJ1-1, with D unclear. CDR3 size: 13 residues. V lost 2 bases and J lost 7, with 11 bases in between. Germline V gene data show CDR1 as ENHRY and CDR2 as SYGVKD. The CDR3 here is CAISERTNGEAFF. CDR3 in DNA: TGTGCCATCAGTGAGCGGACGAACGGTGAAGCTTTCTTT.

The V and J genes are TRBV6-1 and TRBJ2-7; 11 bases are shared with TRBD2. Trimming at V came to 1 base and at J to 5 bases, leaving 7 bases not matched to a gene. The CDR3 has 16 residues. CDR1 and CDR2 (germline): MNHNS, SASEGT. CDR3: CASSEGSLAGVNEQYF. The CDR3 DNA sequence: TGTGCCAGCAGTGAAGGGTCACTAGCGGGAGTCAACGAGCAGTACTTC.

This clone is medium-sized in the sample. This sample includes further DNA sequences coding for the same CDR3. The CDR3 nucleotides read TGTGCCAGCATCGGACAAGAGAACACTGAAGCTTTCTTT. It translates to CASIGQENTEAFF. The chain uses TRBV7-9 and TRBJ1-1; D perhaps matches TRBD1 (5 bases). V gave up 7 bases and J gave up 1 base, with 10 bases separating them. This CDR3 contains 13 residues. Germline V gives CDR1 SEHNR, CDR2 FQNEAQ (reference sequence).

The chain combines TRBV6-5 with TRBJ2-3, with a tentative D call TRBD2 (5 bases). Between the trimmed V and J ends, which lost 0 bases and 10 bases, there was a span of 17 bases. The germline CDR1 and CDR2 sequences are MNHEY and SVGAGI. There are 15 residues in the CDR3. CDR3 DNA: TGTGCCAGCAGTTACTCGGGCAGGCCGACGGGATCGCAGTATTTT. As protein: CASSYSGRPTGSQYF.

The chain recombines TRBV7-2 with TRBJ2-1; no firm D call. The germline gives CDR1 SGHTA, CDR2 FQGNSA. The CDR3 loop spans 15 amino acids. The ends were cut back, 5 bases at V and 0 bases at J, with 11 bases in the middle. CDR3 in amino acids: CASSATAYSYNEQFF. The DNA for the CDR3 is TGTGCCAGCAGCGCGACGGCCTACTCCTACAATGAGCAGTTCTTC. Drawing the rest from reference TRBV7-2 and TRBJ2-1, the complete variable domain is GAGVSQSPSNKVTEKGKDVELRCDPISGHTALYWYRQSLGQGLEFLIYFQGNSAPDKSGLPSDRFSAERTGGSVSTLTIQRTQQEDSAVYLCASSATAYSYNEQFFGPGTRLTVL.

V and J are TRBV7-7 and TRBJ2-2; weak D call: TRBD2 (5 bases). Trimming took 1 base from V and 7 from J, leaving 7 bases between them. The CDR3 has 13 amino acids. Germline V gene data show CDR1 as SSHAT and CDR2 as FNYEAQ (reference sequence). Written as DNA, the CDR3 is TGTGCCAGCAGCTTAGACAGCGGCGGGGAGCTGTTTTTT. Translated, it gives CASSLDSGGELFF.

The chain links TRBV29-1 to TRBJ2-2, with TRBD1 identical over 7 bases. The germline CDR1 and CDR2 sequences are SQVTM and ANQGSEA. The CDR3 is 14 residues long. The V and J ends lost 7 bases and 2 bases, in that order; junction bases with no gene match: 7. Here the CDR3 DNA reads TGCAGCGCTTCCGGGACAGCAAACACCGGGGAGCTGTTTTTT. This codes for CSASGTANTGELFF.

The chain joins TRBV6-1 to TRBJ1-1, with D possibly being TRBD1 (5 bases). V shed 3 bases and J shed 4 bases, with 15 bases lying between them. This CDR3 spans 15 amino acids. Germline CDR1 is MNHNS and CDR2 is SASEGT. Written as DNA, the CDR3 is TGTGCCAGCAGTGAGATGGGCAGGGTAGGCACTGAAGCTTTCTTT. Translating it yields CASSEMGRVGTEAFF.

V usage is TRBV7-8 and J usage is TRBJ2-7; unclear D gene. Trimming removed 0 bases at V and 2 bases at J, with 5 bases between. Germline CDR1 SGHVS, CDR2 FQNEAQ. The CDR3 is 13 amino acids. The CDR3, as DNA: TGTGCCAGCAGCTTAGCAGGAACCTACGAGCAGTACTTC. This encodes CASSLAGTYEQYF.